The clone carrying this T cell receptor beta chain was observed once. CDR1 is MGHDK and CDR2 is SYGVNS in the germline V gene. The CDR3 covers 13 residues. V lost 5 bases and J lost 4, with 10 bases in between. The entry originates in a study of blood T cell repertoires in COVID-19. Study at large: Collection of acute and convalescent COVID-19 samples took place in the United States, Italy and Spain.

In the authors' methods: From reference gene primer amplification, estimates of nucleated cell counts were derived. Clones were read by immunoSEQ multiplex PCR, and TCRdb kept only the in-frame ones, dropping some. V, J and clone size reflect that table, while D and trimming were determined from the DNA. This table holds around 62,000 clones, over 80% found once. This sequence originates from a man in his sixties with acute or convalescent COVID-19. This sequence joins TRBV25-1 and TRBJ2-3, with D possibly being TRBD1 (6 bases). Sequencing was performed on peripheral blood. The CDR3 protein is CASSPRTADTQYF. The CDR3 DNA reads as TGTGCCAGCAGTCCCCGGACAGCAGATACGCAGTATTTT.